This entry concerns a single T cell receptor (beta chain). This sample is part of a study of blood T cell repertoires in COVID-19. On the study more broadly: The United States, Italy and Spain supplied acute and convalescent COVID-19 samples.

The V end was cut by 1 base, the J end by 7 bases, with 11 bases between. Looked up from germline, CDR1 is SGHTA and CDR2 is FQGNSA. CDR3 size: 14 residues. Methods used by the authors: Counts of nucleated cells, estimated from reference gene primer amplification, were obtained. Profiling relied on immunoSEQ multiplex PCR, and the TCRdb table lists in-frame clones only, not all of them. V and J calls and clone size are as listed in that table; D and trimming were resolved from the DNA. The profile shows roughly 250,000 clones, about nine tenths of them singletons. The chain links TRBV7-2 to TRBJ2-1; TRBD1 might be the D (6 bases). Material for sequencing was peripheral blood. This receptor was taken from a man aged 35-49 years who had recovered from COVID-19. The DNA for the CDR3 is TGTGCCAGCAGCTTAGTCGCAGGGGAGAATGAGCAGTTCTTC. Protein: CASSLVAGENEQFF.